The source of this TCR beta chain is a study of T cell responses to AZD1222 COVID-19 vaccine. Whole-study findings and limits: A mostly white British donor set with more females was recruited, and clonal diversity was possibly underestimated. Regions 160-218 and 743-854 held dominance among vaccine-associated CD4 TCRs, which spanned spike.

Comments on this clone: Its target is unknown.

Only in-frame clones appear in the TCRdb table, and some are missing; sequencing was by immunoSEQ multiplex PCR. In the table there are 150,000 or so clones, just over 90% of which are singletons. The CDR3 has 13 amino acids. Between the trimmed V and J ends, which lost 3 bases and 3 bases, there was a span of 9 bases. Germline CDR1 and CDR2: DFQATT and SNEGSKA (reference sequence). This TCR was recovered from an adult in good health. The specimen was peripheral blood, collected on day 0 of AZD1222 vaccination. The chain couples TRBV20-1 to TRBJ1-3; the D is unclear. This CDR3 reads CSASLTSGNTIYF. In DNA, the CDR3 is TGCAGTGCTAGTTTAACAAGTGGAAACACCATATATTTT.